This TCR beta chain was found in a study of graft-versus-host responses after intestinal transplantation. Germline V gene sequence: CDR1 SGHTA, CDR2 FQGTGA. The CDR3 totals 15 residues. Losses at the gene ends were 6 bases for V and 3 bases for J; bases not matched to a gene: 9. With respect to this clone: The antigen is unknown.

The assay was immunoSEQ multiplex PCR, and TCRdb's table has in-frame clones only and misses some. The sample contains 150,000 or so clones, around 90% of which appear only once. The receptor was derived from a human donor who received an intestinal transplant. The sequencing here drew on unstimulated CD4+ T cells sorted from spleen or lymph node cells, taken before intestinal transplant. The rearrangement links TRBV7-3 to TRBJ2-5; 8 nucleotides align to TRBD2. CDR3 nucleotide sequence: TGTGCCAGCAGTCCCGGGGGGGGACCCAAAGAGACCCAGTACTTC. Translating gives CASSPGGGPKETQYF.